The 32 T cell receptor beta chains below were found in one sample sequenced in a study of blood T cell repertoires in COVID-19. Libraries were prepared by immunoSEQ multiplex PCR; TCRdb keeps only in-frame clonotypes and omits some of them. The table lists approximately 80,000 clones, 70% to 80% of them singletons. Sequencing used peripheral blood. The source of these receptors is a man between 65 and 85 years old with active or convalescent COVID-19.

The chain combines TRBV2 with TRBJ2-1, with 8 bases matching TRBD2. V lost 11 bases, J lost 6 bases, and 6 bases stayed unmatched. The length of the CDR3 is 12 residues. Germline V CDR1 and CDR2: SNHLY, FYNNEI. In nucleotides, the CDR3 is TGTGCCGCGGGACTAGGCGTCAATGAGCAGTTCTTC. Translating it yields CAAGLGVNEQFF.

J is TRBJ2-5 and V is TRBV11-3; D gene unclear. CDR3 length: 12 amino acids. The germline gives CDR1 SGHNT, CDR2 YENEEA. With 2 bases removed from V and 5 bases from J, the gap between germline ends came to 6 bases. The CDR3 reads CASSLMYETQYF. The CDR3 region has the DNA TGTGCCAGCAGCTTAATGTATGAGACCCAGTACTTC.

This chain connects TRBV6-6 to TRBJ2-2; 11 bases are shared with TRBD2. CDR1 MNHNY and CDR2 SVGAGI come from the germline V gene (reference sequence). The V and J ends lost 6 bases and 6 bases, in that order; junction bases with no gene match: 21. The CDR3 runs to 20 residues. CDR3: CASSRSDLIIAGGPPGELFF. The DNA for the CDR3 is TGTGCCAGCAGCCGCAGCGACTTAATAATAGCGGGGGGGCCTCCCGGGGAGCTGTTTTTT.

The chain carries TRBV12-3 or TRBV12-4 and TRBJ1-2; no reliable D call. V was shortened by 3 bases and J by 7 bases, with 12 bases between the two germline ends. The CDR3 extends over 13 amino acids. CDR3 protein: CASSLGQVTGYTF. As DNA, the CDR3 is TGTGCCAGCAGTTTGGGTCAGGTTACTGGCTACACCTTC.

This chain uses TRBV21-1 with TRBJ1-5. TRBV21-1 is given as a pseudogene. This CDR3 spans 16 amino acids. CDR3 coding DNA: TGTGCCAGCAGCAAAGGTCATCCTGGAGGGAAACAGCCCCAGCATTTT. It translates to CASSKGHPGGKQPQHF.

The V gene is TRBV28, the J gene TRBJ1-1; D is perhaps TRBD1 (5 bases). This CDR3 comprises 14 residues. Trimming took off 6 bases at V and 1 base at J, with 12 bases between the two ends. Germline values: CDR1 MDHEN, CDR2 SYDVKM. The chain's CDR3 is CASRDTGGNTEAFF. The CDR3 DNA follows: TGTGCCAGCAGGGACACCGGTGGGAACACTGAAGCTTTCTTT.

Here the CDR3 reads CASSPRGQGSYNEQFF. As DNA, the CDR3 is TGTGCCAGCAGCCCTCGGGGACAGGGCTCCTACAATGAGCAGTTCTTC. This chain joins TRBV7-9 and TRBJ2-1; 9 nucleotides line up with TRBD1. Germline CDR1 is SEHNR and CDR2 is FQNEAQ (reference sequence). The CDR3 runs 16 residues. The V gene end was trimmed by 5 bases and the J gene end by 0 bases; junction bases not matched to a gene: 5.

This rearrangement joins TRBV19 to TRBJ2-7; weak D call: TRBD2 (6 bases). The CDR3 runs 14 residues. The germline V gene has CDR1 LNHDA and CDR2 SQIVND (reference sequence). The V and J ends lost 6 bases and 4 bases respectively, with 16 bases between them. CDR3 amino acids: CASRERAPPYEQYF. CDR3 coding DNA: TGTGCCAGTAGAGAGCGGGCTCCCCCTTACGAGCAGTACTTC.

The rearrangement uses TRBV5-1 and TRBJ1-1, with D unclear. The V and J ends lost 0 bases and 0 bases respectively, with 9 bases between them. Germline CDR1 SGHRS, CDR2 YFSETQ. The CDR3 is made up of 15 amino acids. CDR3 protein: CASSLAARVNTEAFF. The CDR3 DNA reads TGCGCCAGCAGCTTGGCCGCGAGAGTGAACACTGAAGCTTTCTTT.

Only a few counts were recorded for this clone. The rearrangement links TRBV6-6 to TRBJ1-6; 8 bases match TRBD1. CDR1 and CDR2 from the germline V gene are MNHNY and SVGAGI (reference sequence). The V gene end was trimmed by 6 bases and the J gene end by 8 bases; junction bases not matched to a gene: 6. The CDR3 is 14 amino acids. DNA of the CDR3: TGTGCCAGCAGGATGACAGGGGTGGATTCACCCCTCCACTTT. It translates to CASRMTGVDSPLHF.

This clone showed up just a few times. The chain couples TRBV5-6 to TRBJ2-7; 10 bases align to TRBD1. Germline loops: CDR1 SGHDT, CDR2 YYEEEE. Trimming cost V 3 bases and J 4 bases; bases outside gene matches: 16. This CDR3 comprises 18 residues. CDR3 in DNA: TGTGCCAGCAGCTCACTATCCAGTCCGGGACAGGGGTTTTACGAGCAGTACTTC. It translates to CASSSLSSPGQGFYEQYF.

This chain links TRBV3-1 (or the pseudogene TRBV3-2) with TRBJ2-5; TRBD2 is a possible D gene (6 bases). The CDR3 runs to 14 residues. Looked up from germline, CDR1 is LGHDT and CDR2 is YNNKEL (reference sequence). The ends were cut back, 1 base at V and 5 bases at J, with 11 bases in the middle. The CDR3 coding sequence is TGTGCCAGCAGCCAAGGCGGCGGGGCGGAGACCCAGTACTTC. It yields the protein CASSQGGGAETQYF.

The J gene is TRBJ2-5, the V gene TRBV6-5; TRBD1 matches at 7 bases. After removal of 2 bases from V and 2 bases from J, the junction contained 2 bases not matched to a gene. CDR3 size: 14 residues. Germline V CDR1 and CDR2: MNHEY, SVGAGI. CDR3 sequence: CASSYGTDQETQYF. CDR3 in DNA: TGTGCCAGCAGTTACGGGACAGATCAAGAGACCCAGTACTTC.

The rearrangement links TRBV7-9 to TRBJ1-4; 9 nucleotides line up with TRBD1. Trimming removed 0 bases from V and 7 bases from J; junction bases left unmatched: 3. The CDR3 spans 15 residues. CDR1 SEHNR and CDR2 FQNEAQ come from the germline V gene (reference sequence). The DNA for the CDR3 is TGTGCCAGCAGCTTAGCCGGGACAGGGACTGAAAAACTGTTTTTT. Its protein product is CASSLAGTGTEKLFF.

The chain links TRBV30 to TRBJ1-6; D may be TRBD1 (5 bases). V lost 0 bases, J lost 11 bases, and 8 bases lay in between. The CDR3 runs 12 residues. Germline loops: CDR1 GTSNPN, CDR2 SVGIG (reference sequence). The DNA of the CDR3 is TGTGCCTGGAGTGTGGTGGGGCCACCCCTCCACTTT. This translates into CAWSVVGPPLHF.

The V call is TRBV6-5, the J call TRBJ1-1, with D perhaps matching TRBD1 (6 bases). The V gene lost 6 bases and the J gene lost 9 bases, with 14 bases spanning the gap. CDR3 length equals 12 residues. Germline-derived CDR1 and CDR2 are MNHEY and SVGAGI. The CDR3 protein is CASRQGRGKAFF. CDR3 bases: TGTGCCAGCAGACAGGGCCGTGGGAAAGCTTTCTTT.

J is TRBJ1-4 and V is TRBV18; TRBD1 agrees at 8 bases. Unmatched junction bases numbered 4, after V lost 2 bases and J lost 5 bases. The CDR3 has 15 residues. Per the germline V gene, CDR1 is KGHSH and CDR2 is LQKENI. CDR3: CASSPLRQGNEKLFF. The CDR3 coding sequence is TGTGCCAGCTCACCATTGAGACAGGGGAATGAAAAACTGTTTTTT.

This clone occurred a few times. The CDR3 region is CASLGTGWETQYF. CDR3 bases: TGTGCCAGCCTTGGGACAGGGTGGGAGACCCAGTACTTC. The J gene is TRBJ2-5, the V gene TRBV28; 9 bases line up with TRBD1. The junction had 6 bases not matched to a gene; V was cut back by 8 bases and J by 5 bases. The CDR3 sequence is 13 residues long. Per germline, CDR1 MDHEN and CDR2 SYDVKM. Variable domain in full (rest from reference TRBV28 and TRBJ2-5): DVKVTQSSRYLVKRTGEKVFLECVQDMDHENMFWYRQDPGLGLRLIYFSYDVKMKEKGDIPEGYSVSREKKERFSLILESASTNQTSMYLCASLGTGWETQYFGPGTRLLVL.

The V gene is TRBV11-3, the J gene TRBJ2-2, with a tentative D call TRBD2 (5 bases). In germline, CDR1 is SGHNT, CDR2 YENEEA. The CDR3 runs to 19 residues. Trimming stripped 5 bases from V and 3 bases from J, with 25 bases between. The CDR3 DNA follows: TGTGCCAGCAGCCCCCCATCTTTCGGGATTGGATCGCACACCGGGGAGCTGTTTTTT. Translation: CASSPPSFGIGSHTGELFF.

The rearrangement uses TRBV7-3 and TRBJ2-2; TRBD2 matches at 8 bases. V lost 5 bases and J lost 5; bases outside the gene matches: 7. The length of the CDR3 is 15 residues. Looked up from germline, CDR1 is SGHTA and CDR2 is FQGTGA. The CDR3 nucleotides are TGTGCCAGCAGCCAAGGGACTAGAGGGACCGGGGAGCTGTTTTTT. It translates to CASSQGTRGTGELFF.

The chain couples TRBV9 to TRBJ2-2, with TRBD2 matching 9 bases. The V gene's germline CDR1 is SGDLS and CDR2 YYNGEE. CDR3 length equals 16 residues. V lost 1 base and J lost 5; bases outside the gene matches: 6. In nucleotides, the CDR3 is TGTGCCAGCAGCGTATCGCGGGGGGGCGAAACCGGGGAGCTGTTTTTT. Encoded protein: CASSVSRGGETGELFF.

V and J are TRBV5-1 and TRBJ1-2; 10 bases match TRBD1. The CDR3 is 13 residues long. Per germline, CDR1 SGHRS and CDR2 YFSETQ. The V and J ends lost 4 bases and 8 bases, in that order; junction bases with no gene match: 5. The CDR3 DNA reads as TGCGCCAGCAGCCCGGGACAGGGGCACGGCTACACCTTC. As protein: CASSPGQGHGYTF.

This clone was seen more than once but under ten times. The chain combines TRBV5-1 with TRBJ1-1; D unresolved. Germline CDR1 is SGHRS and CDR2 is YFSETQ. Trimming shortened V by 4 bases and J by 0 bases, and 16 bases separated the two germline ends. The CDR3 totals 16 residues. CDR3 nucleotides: TGCGCCAGCAGCCCCTCGGTCCGCTCCATGAACACTGAAGCTTTCTTT. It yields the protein CASSPSVRSMNTEAFF.

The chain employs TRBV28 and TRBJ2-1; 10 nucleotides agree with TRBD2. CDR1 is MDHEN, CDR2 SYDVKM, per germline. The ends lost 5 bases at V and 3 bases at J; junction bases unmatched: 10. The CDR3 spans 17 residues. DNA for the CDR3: TGTGCCAGCAGTCCAGACATAGCGGGGGGAGGCTACAATGAGCAGTTCTTC. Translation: CASSPDIAGGGYNEQFF.

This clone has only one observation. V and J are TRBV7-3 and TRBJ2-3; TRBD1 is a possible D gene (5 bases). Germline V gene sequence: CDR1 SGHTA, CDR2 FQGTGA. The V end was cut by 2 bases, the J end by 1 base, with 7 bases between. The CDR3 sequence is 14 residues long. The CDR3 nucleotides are TGTGCCAGCAGCTTAGGGGCGGGCACAGATACGCAGTATTTT. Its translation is CASSLGAGTDTQYF.

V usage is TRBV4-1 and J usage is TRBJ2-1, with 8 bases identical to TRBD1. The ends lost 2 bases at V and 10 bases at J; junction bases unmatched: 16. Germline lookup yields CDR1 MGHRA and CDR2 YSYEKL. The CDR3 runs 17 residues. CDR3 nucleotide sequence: TGCGCCAGCAGCCAAAATGGACAGGGTTTCGTGGAAGAGGAGCAGTTCTTC. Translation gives CASSQNGQGFVEEEQFF.

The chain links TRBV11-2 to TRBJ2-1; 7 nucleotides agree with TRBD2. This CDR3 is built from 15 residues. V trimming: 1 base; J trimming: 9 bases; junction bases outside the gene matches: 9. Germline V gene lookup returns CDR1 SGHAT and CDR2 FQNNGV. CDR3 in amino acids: CASSLVSGEAGEQFF. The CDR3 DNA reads TGTGCCAGCAGCTTAGTCAGCGGGGAGGCTGGTGAGCAGTTCTTC.

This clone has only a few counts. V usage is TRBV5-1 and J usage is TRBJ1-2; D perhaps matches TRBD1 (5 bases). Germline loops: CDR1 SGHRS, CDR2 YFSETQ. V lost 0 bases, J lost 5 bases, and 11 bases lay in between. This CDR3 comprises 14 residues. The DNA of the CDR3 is TGCGCCAGCAGCTTGGCCGGGGGGGAATATGGCTACACCTTC. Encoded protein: CASSLAGGEYGYTF.

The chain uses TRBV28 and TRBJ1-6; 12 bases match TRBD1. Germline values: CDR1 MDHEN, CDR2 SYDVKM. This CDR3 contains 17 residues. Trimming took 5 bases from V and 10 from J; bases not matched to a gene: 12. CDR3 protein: CASSPPPGTGGASPLHF. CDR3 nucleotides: TGTGCCAGCAGTCCCCCCCCGGGGACAGGGGGCGCCTCACCCCTCCACTTT.

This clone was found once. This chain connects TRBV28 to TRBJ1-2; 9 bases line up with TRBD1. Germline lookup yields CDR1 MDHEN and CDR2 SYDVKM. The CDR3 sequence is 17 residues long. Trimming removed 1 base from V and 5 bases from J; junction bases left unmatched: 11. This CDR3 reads CASSLSSPGQGRYGYTF. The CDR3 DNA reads TGTGCCAGCAGTTTATCGAGCCCGGGACAGGGCCGGTATGGCTACACCTTC.

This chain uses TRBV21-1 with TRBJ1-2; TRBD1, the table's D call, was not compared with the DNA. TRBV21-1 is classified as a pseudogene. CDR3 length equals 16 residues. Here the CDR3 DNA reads TGTGCCAGCAGCAAAGAGAGGGGACAGGGGGCTGGCGGCTACACCTTC. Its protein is CASSKERGQGAGGYTF.

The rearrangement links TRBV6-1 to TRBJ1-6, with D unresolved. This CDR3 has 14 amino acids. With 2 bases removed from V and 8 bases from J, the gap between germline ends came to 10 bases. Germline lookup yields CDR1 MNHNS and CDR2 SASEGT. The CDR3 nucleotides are TGTGCCAGCAGTGAATCTGCGGCTCATTCACCCCTCCACTTT. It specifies CASSESAAHSPLHF.